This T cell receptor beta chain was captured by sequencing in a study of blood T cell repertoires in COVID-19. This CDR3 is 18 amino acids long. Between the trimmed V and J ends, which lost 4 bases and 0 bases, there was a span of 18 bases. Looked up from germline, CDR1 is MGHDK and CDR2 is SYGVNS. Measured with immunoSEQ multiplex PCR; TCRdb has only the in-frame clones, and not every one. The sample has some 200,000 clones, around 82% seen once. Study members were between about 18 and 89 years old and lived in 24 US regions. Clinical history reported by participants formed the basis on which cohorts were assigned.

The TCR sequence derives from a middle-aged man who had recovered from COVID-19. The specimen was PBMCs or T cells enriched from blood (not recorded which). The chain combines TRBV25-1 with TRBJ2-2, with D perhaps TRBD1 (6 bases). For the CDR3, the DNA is TGTGCCAGCAGTGTCGTCGGCAGGGGCCACGCGAACACCGGGGAGCTGTTTTTT. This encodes CASSVVGRGHANTGELFF.